This record concerns one T cell receptor beta chain sequence. In the original analysis: The assay estimated nucleated cells by amplifying reference gene primers. Assay: immunoSEQ multiplex PCR; the TCRdb copy retains only in-frame clones and omits some. The DNA gave D and trimming, while V, J and clone size come from that table. The sample lists fewer than 350,000 clones, over 75% seen once, with roughly 6.8% in the top ten. The CDR3 runs to 15 residues. Germline-derived CDR1 and CDR2 are SGDLS and YYNGEE. Trimming took 4 bases from V and 7 from J, leaving 17 bases between them. The sample is drawn from a study of blood T cell repertoires in COVID-19. Study-wide context: Acute and convalescent COVID-19 specimens originated in the United States, Italy and Spain. Sample material is recorded as cDNA or gDNA derived from T cells, B-cell-depleted T cells, or PBMCs.

The chain couples TRBV9 to TRBJ2-2; D is perhaps TRBD1 (5 bases). The specimen sequenced was peripheral blood. The sequence was collected from a woman in her thirties with COVID-19, enrolled during active disease. The CDR3 spells CASSPAGLPDGELFF. The CDR3 DNA reads as TGTGCCAGCAGCCCTGCAGGGTTGCCGGACGGGGAGCTGTTTTTT.